The 15 T cell receptor beta chains presented below share a single source sample, sequenced in a study of cytomegalovirus exposure and HLA in healthy donors. The PCR ran on 60 Vbeta and 13 Jbeta primers. Data came from immunoSEQ multiplex PCR; TCRdb stores just in-frame clones and leaves some out. Of under 200,000 clones detected, less than 80% appear once; the ten largest clones hold roughly 2.9%. The sample consisted of PBMCs. These receptors came from a man aged 40-49 years in good health and CMV-seronegative.

The J gene is TRBJ1-1, the V gene TRBV30; D might be TRBD1 (5 bases). Germline V lookup: CDR1 GTSNPN, CDR2 SVGIG (reference sequence). The CDR3 totals 13 residues. V lost 3 bases to trimming and J lost 1 base, with 9 bases between them. In DNA, the CDR3 is TGTGCCTGGAGGAAGGACAAGAACACTGAAGCTTTCTTT. The encoded protein is CAWRKDKNTEAFF.

The rearrangement uses TRBV18 and TRBJ2-2; D not certain. The V and J ends lost 3 bases and 4 bases respectively, with 6 bases between them. This CDR3 comprises 13 residues. Germline V CDR1 and CDR2: KGHSH, LQKENI. CDR3 DNA sequence: TGTGCCAGCTCACCCACAGTCACCGGGGAGCTGTTTTTT. Translating it yields CASSPTVTGELFF. The variable domain in full, with the rest retrieved from reference TRBV18 and TRBJ2-2, is NAGVMQNPRHLVRRRGQEARLRCSPMKGHSHVYWYRQLPEEGLKFMVYLQKENIIDESGMPKERFSAEFPKEGPSILRIQQVVRGDSAAYFCASSPTVTGELFFGEGSRLTVL.

In DNA, the CDR3 is TGTGCCTGGAGTACCCGGGGGGACACTGAAGCTTTCTTT. Translating gives CAWSTRGDTEAFF. The rearrangement joins TRBV30 to TRBJ1-1, with a possible D match to TRBD1 (5 bases). Trimming shortened V by 2 bases and J by 3 bases, and 10 bases separated the two germline ends. The germline CDR1 and CDR2 sequences are GTSNPN and SVGIG (reference sequence). The CDR3 covers 13 residues.

The chain uses TRBV5-1 and TRBJ2-1; 7 bases fit TRBD1. This CDR3 is built from 15 residues. Germline-derived CDR1 and CDR2 are SGHRS and YFSETQ. V dropped 0 bases and J dropped 8; count of bases not matched to a gene: 8. CDR3 in DNA: TGCGCCAGCAGCTTGGGCCCAGGGGGACGAGATGAGCAGTTCTTC. Translating it yields CASSLGPGGRDEQFF.

This sequence joins TRBV28 and TRBJ1-2, with D possibly matching TRBD1 (6 bases). Trimming removed 3 bases from V and 8 bases from J, with 19 bases in between. The germline V gene has CDR1 MDHEN and CDR2 SYDVKM. The CDR3 runs to 15 residues. CDR3 loop: CASSFIFGTTAGYTF. Written as DNA, the CDR3 is TGTGCCAGCAGTTTTATTTTCGGGACAACCGCGGGCTACACCTTC.

This sequence joins TRBV7-2 and TRBJ2-1, with 8 bases that match TRBD2. The CDR3 is 17 amino acids. The germline CDR1 and CDR2 sequences are SGHTA and FQGNSA. Trimming cost V 3 bases and J 10 bases; bases outside gene matches: 17. This chain's CDR3 is CASSFSGGLVGRGEQFF. CDR3 sequence (DNA): TGTGCCAGCAGCTTCTCGGGGGGACTAGTGGGGCGTGGCGAGCAGTTCTTC.

This sequence joins TRBV6-1 and TRBJ2-7; TRBD1 agrees at 7 bases. This CDR3 is built from 13 residues. V lost 10 bases, J lost 2 bases, and 8 bases stayed unmatched. CDR1 and CDR2 from the germline V gene are MNHNS and SASEGT. Here the CDR3 DNA reads TGTGCCACGAAGACAGGGCCTACCTACGAGCAGTACTTC. It specifies CATKTGPTYEQYF.

The V and J genes are TRBV28 and TRBJ2-5; 8 nucleotides align to TRBD1. This CDR3 comprises 14 residues. Germline-derived CDR1 and CDR2 are MDHEN and SYDVKM. J lost 4 bases, V lost 4 bases, and 5 bases had no gene match. CDR3 sequence reads: CASSYRTGRETQYF. CDR3 DNA sequence: TGTGCCAGCAGTTATAGGACAGGGCGAGAGACCCAGTACTTC.

This chain joins TRBV7-6 and TRBJ2-1, with TRBD2 identical over 11 bases. V shed 5 bases, J shed 1 base, and the junction held 10 bases outside the gene matches. This CDR3 is 18 amino acids long. Germline V gives CDR1 SGHVS, CDR2 FNYEAQ. CDR3 in amino acids: CASSLKGTSGASYNEQFF. CDR3 sequence (DNA): TGTGCCAGCAGCCTAAAAGGGACTAGCGGAGCGTCCTACAATGAGCAGTTCTTC.

V gene TRBV15 combines with J gene TRBJ1-5; D ambiguous. The V end was cut by 0 bases, the J end by 3 bases, with 9 bases between. This CDR3 comprises 15 residues. Germline CDR1 reads LNHNV; CDR2 reads YYDKDF (reference sequence). As DNA, the CDR3 is TGTGCCACCAGCAGAGATGCCAGGTTCAATCAGCCCCAGCATTTT. It yields the protein CATSRDARFNQPQHF.

The V and J genes are TRBV5-4 and TRBJ1-2; 7 nucleotides align to TRBD1. Trimming took 0 bases from V and 4 from J; bases not matched to a gene: 6. The CDR3 is made up of 15 amino acids. CDR1 is SGHNT, CDR2 YYREEE, per germline (reference sequence). The CDR3 DNA sequence: TGTGCCAGCAGCTTGGGGAGGGGGCGCAGCTATGGCTACACCTTC. Translating gives CASSLGRGRSYGYTF.

The chain uses TRBV14 and TRBJ2-1; the D gene is possibly TRBD1 (6 bases). Trimming took off 1 base at V and 7 bases at J, with 14 bases between the two ends. There are 15 residues in the CDR3. Germline CDR1 reads SGHDN; CDR2 reads FVKESK. The CDR3 DNA is TGTGCCAGCAGCCAAGGAAACCTACAGGGAAATGAGCAGTTCTTC. Translation gives CASSQGNLQGNEQFF.

V is TRBV7-2 and J is TRBJ2-7; 8 bases are a match to TRBD1. In germline, CDR1 is SGHTA, CDR2 FQGNSA. This CDR3 region has 13 residues. Trimming at V came to 7 bases and at J to 6 bases, leaving 8 bases not matched to a gene. CDR3: CASTMDRVGEQYF. DNA of the CDR3: TGTGCCAGCACCATGGACAGGGTGGGCGAGCAGTACTTC.

There are a few counts of this clone. The rearrangement uses TRBV5-4 and TRBJ1-2; 9 bases are a match to TRBD1. Unmatched junction bases numbered 5, after V lost 4 bases and J lost 4 bases. The CDR3 extends over 14 amino acids. Looked up from germline, CDR1 is SGHNT and CDR2 is YYREEE (reference sequence). The CDR3 bases are TGTGCCAGCAGCACGGACAGGGGTCCCTATGGCTACACCTTC. Translation gives CASSTDRGPYGYTF.

This chain connects TRBV7-3 to TRBJ2-6; D not certain. CDR1 SGHTA and CDR2 FQGTGA come from the germline V gene. Trimming left V 0 bases short and J 0 bases short, with 9 bases between. The CDR3 has 17 amino acids. CDR3 nucleotides: TGTGCCAGCAGCTTAACTAGTCCGATCTCTGGGGCCAACGTCCTGACTTTC. It yields the protein CASSLTSPISGANVLTF.